This entry lists 9 T cell receptor beta chains sequenced from one sample in a study of cytomegalovirus exposure and HLA in healthy donors. Vbeta (60) and Jbeta (13) primers were used in the PCR. Sequencing was performed with immunoSEQ multiplex PCR; in TCRdb, only in-frame clones are kept and a portion is missing. This sample's table has tens of thousands of clones. Sequenced sample: PBMCs. These receptors were taken from a male donor in good health and CMV-seronegative.

The chain joins TRBV10-3 to TRBJ2-1; D is uncertain. The CDR3 is 12 residues long. Germline lookup yields CDR1 ENHRY and CDR2 SYGVKD. With 10 bases removed from V and 8 bases from J, the gap between germline ends came to 15 bases. The CDR3 here is CATRGGVDEQFF. The CDR3 DNA is TGTGCCACCCGAGGTGGCGTCGATGAGCAGTTCTTC.

The chain has TRBV13 and TRBJ1-2; D is undetermined. Germline CDR1 is PRHDT and CDR2 is FYEKMQ (reference sequence). This CDR3 region has 12 residues. Trimming removed 5 bases at V and 8 bases at J, with 12 bases between. CDR3 coding DNA: TGTGCCAGCAGCCAATTAGAGGGAGGCTACACCTTC. Encoded protein: CASSQLEGGYTF.

The chain is built from TRBV9 and TRBJ2-3, with TRBD2 as a possible D gene (5 bases). This CDR3 region has 15 residues. Per germline, CDR1 SGDLS and CDR2 YYNGEE. Trimming shortened V by 4 bases and J by 3 bases, and 15 bases separated the two germline ends. CDR3 DNA sequence: TGTGCCAGCAGCCCCCCCAGCGGAGGAACAGATACGCAGTATTTT. Translation: CASSPPSGGTDTQYF.

The chain links TRBV5-1 to TRBJ2-3, with no clear D. This CDR3 is 16 amino acids long. CDR1 and CDR2 (germline): SGHRS, YFSETQ. The V end was cut by 4 bases, the J end by 5 bases, with 20 bases between. The CDR3 coding sequence is TGCGCCAGCAGCCCCGCGTGGAGAGGAATGGTAGATACGCAGTATTTT. Translation: CASSPAWRGMVDTQYF.

The chain combines TRBV7-2 with TRBJ1-1; D is uncertain. This CDR3 is 12 amino acids long. The V end lost 5 bases, the J end lost 4 bases, and 8 bases lay between the germline ends. Germline values: CDR1 SGHTA, CDR2 FQGNSA. The CDR3 region is CASSRRATEAFF. The CDR3 coding sequence is TGTGCCAGCAGCCGGAGAGCCACTGAAGCTTTCTTT.

The CDR3 reads CASRLAGVADTQYF. CDR3 in DNA: TGTGCCAGCAGACTAGCGGGAGTGGCAGATACGCAGTATTTT. The chain carries TRBV7-2 and TRBJ2-3, with 11 bases fitting TRBD2. V lost 6 bases to trimming and J lost 4 bases; unmatched junction nucleotides: 3. The CDR3 extends over 14 amino acids. CDR1 is SGHTA and CDR2 is FQGNSA in the germline V gene.

The genes are TRBV11-3 and TRBJ2-1; TRBD2 might be the D (5 bases). Germline assignment: CDR1 SGHNT and CDR2 YENEEA. The V and J ends lost 2 bases and 6 bases respectively, with 11 bases between them. This CDR3 has 14 amino acids. CDR3 bases: TGTGCCAGCAGCTTAAGCAGAGCGGTCAATGAGCAGTTCTTC. It is translated as CASSLSRAVNEQFF.

The chain couples TRBV25-1 to TRBJ2-2; tentatively, D is TRBD1 (5 bases). The CDR3 is 13 residues long. The germline V gene encodes CDR1 MGHDK and CDR2 SYGVNS. The V end was cut by 5 bases, the J end by 7 bases, with 11 bases between. The CDR3 reads CASSSGFSGELFF. The CDR3, as DNA: TGTGCCAGCAGTTCAGGGTTTAGCGGGGAGCTGTTTTTT.

The chain joins TRBV29-1 to TRBJ2-1; 7 nucleotides agree with TRBD1. Germline CDR1 reads SQVTM; CDR2 reads ANQGSEA. J lost 7 bases, V lost 6 bases, and 9 bases had no gene match. The CDR3 is 13 residues long. Here the CDR3 reads CSVQRDRVNEQFF. In nucleotides, the CDR3 is TGCAGCGTCCAAAGAGACAGGGTAAATGAGCAGTTCTTC.